Listed here are 11 T cell receptor beta chains from one sample, sequenced in a study of neurological immune-mediated disorders. TCRdb independently ran MiXCR on the 5' RACE reads; one entry per CDR3 protein. The sample lists tens of thousands of distinct CDR3 sequences; 13% were seen once. The sample's time point: technical triplicate 1. Input material: CD4+ T cells from blood. The receptors here all came from a female donor with HTLV-1-associated myelopathy (HAM/TSP).

This clonotype was seen at least ten times. The V call is TRBV28, the J call TRBJ1-6; D is undetermined. This CDR3 comprises 15 residues. V lost 6 bases to trimming and J lost 6 bases, with 15 bases between them. Germline values: CDR1 MDHEN, CDR2 SYDVKM. The CDR3 here is CASREGGRVNSPLHF. CDR3 DNA: TGTGCCAGCAGAGAGGGAGGGAGGGTTAATTCACCCCTCCACTTT.

This clonotype was seen at least ten times. The chain employs TRBV29-1 and TRBJ1-1, with D possibly TRBD1 on 5 matching bases. V dropped 3 bases and J dropped 1 base, with 9 bases sitting between them. The CDR3 runs 13 residues. Germline V lookup: CDR1 SQVTM, CDR2 ANQGSEA. DNA for the CDR3: TGCAGCGTTGACCGGCAGGGGAACACTGAAGCTTTCTTT. Its translation: CSVDRQGNTEAFF.

This clonotype was recorded many times. The rearrangement uses TRBV28 and TRBJ1-1, with 8 positions matching TRBD1. Germline CDR1 is MDHEN and CDR2 is SYDVKM. The V segment lost 6 bases and the J segment 6 bases; nucleotides outside the gene matches: 9. This CDR3 region has 14 residues. CDR3 in amino acids: CASSLDRVGPEAFF. The CDR3 coding sequence is TGTGCCAGCAGCCTGGACAGGGTTGGCCCTGAAGCTTTCTTT.

This clonotype has a count of ten or more. This sequence joins TRBV20-1 and TRBJ1-3, with D possibly matching TRBD1 (6 bases). This CDR3 spans 13 amino acids. V was cut by 3 bases and J by 2 bases, with 8 bases left in between. Germline CDR1 and CDR2: DFQATT and SNEGSKA (reference sequence). CDR3 nucleotide sequence: TGCAGTGCTAGGGGGACAACTGGAAACACCATATATTTT. It translates to CSARGTTGNTIYF.

This clonotype was seen repeatedly, ten times or more. This chain links TRBV7-8 with TRBJ2-2; D might be TRBD1 (6 bases). V lost 5 bases to trimming and J lost 4 bases, with 8 bases between them. The CDR3 spans 13 residues. Germline V gene data show CDR1 as SGHVS and CDR2 as FQNEAQ. CDR3: CASSRGSTGELFF. CDR3 DNA sequence: TGTGCCAGCAGCAGGGGGAGCACCGGGGAGCTGTTTTTT.

This clonotype was detected many times. CDR3 nucleotides: TGCGCCAGCAGCGTCGCGGGACACAACCACTCCTACGAGCAGTACTTC. Its translation: CASSVAGHNHSYEQYF. The V and J genes are TRBV5-1 and TRBJ2-7, with D perhaps matching TRBD1 or TRBD2 (6 bases each). The CDR3 has 16 amino acids. Germline CDR1 and CDR2: SGHRS and YFSETQ. V lost 4 bases and J 0 bases, leaving 17 bases between the germline ends.

This clonotype has a count of ten or more. The gene calls are TRBV14 and TRBJ2-7; possibly TRBD1 or TRBD2 for D (6 bases each). From germline, CDR1 is SGHDN and CDR2 FVKESK. This CDR3 has 12 residues. Between the trimmed V and J ends, which lost 4 bases and 6 bases, there was a span of 10 bases. CDR3 sequence: CASSRGGLEQYF. CDR3 DNA sequence: TGTGCCAGCAGCCGTGGGGGGCTCGAGCAGTACTTC.

This clonotype was found many times. This sequence joins TRBV20-1 and TRBJ2-1, with 7 positions matching TRBD2. The V segment lost 0 bases and the J segment 3 bases; nucleotides outside the gene matches: 5. The germline CDR1 and CDR2 sequences are DFQATT and SNEGSKA (reference sequence). There are 15 residues in the CDR3. CDR3 residues: CSARDRRGGYNEQFF. The CDR3 nucleotides read TGCAGTGCTAGAGATCGGCGCGGGGGCTACAATGAGCAGTTCTTC.

The sample holds many counts of this clonotype. The chain uses TRBV2 and TRBJ2-5; TRBD2 is a possible D gene (6 bases). The CDR3 is made up of 12 amino acids. The V end was cut by 1 base, the J end by 11 bases, with 11 bases between. CDR1 is SNHLY, CDR2 FYNNEI, per germline. CDR3 protein: CASSEEVGGQYF. CDR3 coding DNA: TGTGCCAGCAGTGAAGAGGTCGGGGGTCAGTACTTC.

This clonotype was counted at least ten times. The V call is TRBV20-1, the J call TRBJ2-5, with no clear D. The germline gives CDR1 DFQATT, CDR2 SNEGSKA (reference sequence). The CDR3 consists of 13 residues. Trimming took off 6 bases at V and 5 bases at J, with 16 bases between the two ends. CDR3 coding DNA: TGCAGTGCAACCCGACGTCTTGGGGAGACCCAGTACTTC. This translates into CSATRRLGETQYF.

This clonotype is medium-sized. The chain couples TRBV7-9 to TRBJ2-1, with TRBD2 identical over 11 bases. V lost 1 base to trimming and J lost 3 bases; unmatched junction nucleotides: 5. This CDR3 has 17 residues. Germline V gene sequence: CDR1 SEHNR, CDR2 FQNEAQ (reference sequence). CDR3 loop: CASSLGSLAGVYNEQFF. In DNA, the CDR3 is TGTGCCAGCAGCTTAGGCTCACTAGCGGGGGTCTACAATGAGCAGTTCTTC. Based on the CDR3 plus reference TRBV7-9 and TRBJ2-1, the full variable domain is DTGVSQNPRHKITKRGQNVTFRCDPISEHNRLYWYRQTLGQGPEFLTYFQNEAQLEKSRLLSDRFSAERPKGSFSTLEIQRTEQGDSAMYLCASSLGSLAGVYNEQFFGPGTRLTVL.